This TCR beta chain was captured in a study of CD8+CD57+ T cells in acquired aplastic anemia (dated by TCRdb to 2017 to 2018). Study-level background: On average, sorted CD4+ and CD8+ cells yielded 3 to 4 ug of extracted DNA, with a range of about 0.19 to 30 ug. Mean read counts for healthy donor samples were about 9.8 million for CD4+ cells and 11.0 million for CD8+ cells.

Overall results and qualifications from the work: Around 27 CD8+ CDR3 sequences were found in both patients and controls but appeared to be highly expressed in patients and within the immunodominant clones of the patients. Patients and healthy controls showed no significant difference in CD8+ Simpson's diversity (P=0.060).

Profiling of TCR beta VDJ combinations and CDR3 sequences used genomic DNA as the template. An Illumina HiSeq 2000 was used for TCR repertoire sequencing. On the study's bioinformatics: TRBV/TRBJ rearrangement plots, CDR3 size and DJ length profiles, and Simpson's diversity index were used to evaluate the repertoires. The most abundant DNA sequence in the deep sequencing data was defined as the immunodominant clone. CDR3 amino acid sequences were screened for sharing across subjects and compared with published repertoires and the VDJdb database. TCRdb applied fastp at Q25 and MiXCR to the public reads, then kept only in-frame beta chains. A single entry per CDR3 protein holds the most common genes and DNA from its merged rows. TCRdb's processing, not the authors' own work, is the source of the V and J calls. The sample table records 150,000 to 200,000 distinct CDR3 sequences; just over 45% of these occur just once. The top ten hold 2.5% to 3.5% of the sample.

As to this clonotype: Its antigen remains unidentified. One base away there is no much larger clone; base qualities are not given.

In the study, sorted CD4+ and CD8+ blood T cells from patients with severe aplastic anemia and from healthy subjects underwent deep sequencing of TCR repertoires. Ficoll-Paque density gradient centrifugation was used to isolate peripheral blood mononuclear cells. Before DNA extraction, CD4+ and CD8+ T cells were sorted by FACS or by magnetic beads. Here V drops 4 bases and J drops 0 bases, and the junction holds 6 bases not matched to any gene. From the cysteine through the phenylalanine, the CDR3 covers 16 amino acids. Just CDR3 DNA is preserved here, 48 bases in frame from base 1. CDR1 is given as LGHDT and CDR2 as YNNKEL, both from the germline V gene (reference sequence).

The chain is encoded by TRBV3-1 joined to TRBJ2-3, with 8 bases in between that match TRBD1. The receptor comes from a human donor in good health. Sequencing was done on a sample of sorted CD4+, CD8+, or CD8+CD57+ T cells (not recorded which) from PBMCs. The CDR3 region reads CASSRGTGLSTDTQYF. The nucleotide sequence is given as TGTGCCAGCAGCCGGGGGACAGGACTTAGCACAGATACGCAGTATTTT.